Below, 10 T cell receptor beta chains from the same sample are listed, as sequenced in a study of cytomegalovirus exposure and HLA in healthy donors. PCR amplification relied on 60 Vbeta primers (plus 13 Jbeta primers). TCRdb's copy holds only in-frame clones and misses some; the assay was immunoSEQ multiplex PCR. The table shows under 250,000 clones, with approximately 81% occurring only once. What was sequenced was PBMCs. The source of these receptors is a human donor in good health.

The V call is TRBV4-3, the J call TRBJ2-1; tentatively, D is TRBD2 (5 bases). The CDR3 runs 15 residues. The ends were cut back, 4 bases at V and 4 bases at J, with 14 bases in the middle. The germline V gene has CDR1 LGHNA and CDR2 YSLEER. The CDR3 here is CASSRQSGSYNEQFF. CDR3 DNA: TGCGCCAGCAGCCGCCAGAGCGGATCTTACAATGAGCAGTTCTTC.

The chain is built from TRBV6-6 and TRBJ2-7, with D perhaps matching TRBD1 (6 bases). This CDR3 spans 13 amino acids. Trimming left V 5 bases short and J 4 bases short, with 12 bases between. CDR1 MNHNY and CDR2 SVGAGI come from the germline V gene (reference sequence). The chain's CDR3 is CASSNGQKYEQYF. Written as DNA, the CDR3 is TGTGCCAGCAGTAATGGACAGAAATACGAGCAGTACTTC.

The CDR3 bases are TGTGCCACCAGCAGAGATTACGGCAGGGCCGCCGTTACGGAATGGGCGTACTTC. Protein: CATSRDYGRAAVTEWAYF. The chain carries TRBV15 and TRBJ2-7; tentatively, D is TRBD1 (5 bases). Deletions cut 0 bases from V and 12 bases from J, with 30 bases between. Germline V gene sequence: CDR1 LNHNV, CDR2 YYDKDF (reference sequence). The CDR3 loop spans 18 amino acids. The variable domain in full, with the rest retrieved from reference TRBV15 and TRBJ2-7, is DAMVIQNPRYQVTQFGKPVTLSCSQTLNHNVMYWYQQKSSQAPKLLFHYYDKDFNNEADTPDNFQSRRPNTSFCFLDIRSPGLGDTAMYLCATSRDYGRAAVTEWAYFGPGTRLTVT.

The V gene is TRBV15, the J gene TRBJ1-2, with 10 bases fitting TRBD1. The germline V gene encodes CDR1 LNHNV and CDR2 YYDKDF (reference sequence). Trimming at V came to 10 bases and at J to 1 base, leaving 12 bases not matched to a gene. This CDR3 has 16 residues. CDR3 region: CAKIRTGGNLNYGYTF. DNA for the CDR3: TGTGCCAAAATCCGGACAGGGGGTAACCTTAACTATGGCTACACCTTC.

The rearrangement joins TRBV7-3 to TRBJ2-3; perhaps TRBD1 as D (6 bases). CDR1 and CDR2 from the germline V gene are SGHTA and FQGTGA. V was clipped by 4 bases and J by 4 bases, with 18 bases between them. This CDR3 region has 16 residues. This CDR3 is CASSSRGNDPPDTQYF. CDR3 nucleotide sequence: TGTGCCAGCAGCTCAAGGGGGAACGACCCCCCAGATACGCAGTATTTT.

The chain is built from TRBV30 and TRBJ2-6; TRBD1 aligns across 9 bases. The CDR3 totals 18 residues. Germline loops: CDR1 GTSNPN, CDR2 SVGIG (reference sequence). Trimming cost V 5 bases and J 3 bases; bases outside gene matches: 14. CDR3 coding DNA: TGTGCCTGGTACTACCCGGGACAGGGAGGCAGTGGGGCCAACGTCCTGACTTTC. Translation gives CAWYYPGQGGSGANVLTF.

The chain is built from TRBV28 and TRBJ2-7; the match to TRBD2 covers 10 bases. The CDR3 sequence is 17 residues long. Germline lookup yields CDR1 MDHEN and CDR2 SYDVKM. V trimming: 5 bases; J trimming: 2 bases; junction bases outside the gene matches: 12. The CDR3 loop reads CASSEGPGTSDTYEQYF. The DNA of the CDR3 is TGTGCCAGCAGTGAGGGACCCGGGACTAGCGACACCTACGAGCAGTACTTC.

This chain uses TRBV30 with TRBJ1-3; D gene ambiguous. Looked up from germline, CDR1 is GTSNPN and CDR2 is SVGIG (reference sequence). V shed 0 bases and J shed 3 bases, with 9 bases lying between them. This CDR3 has 14 residues. In DNA, the CDR3 is TGTGCCTGGAGTGTATGGGCTGGTGGAAACACCATATATTTT. It specifies CAWSVWAGGNTIYF.

The chain links TRBV9 to TRBJ2-1, with 9 bases that match TRBD2. This CDR3 spans 17 amino acids. In germline, CDR1 is SGDLS, CDR2 YYNGEE. The V gene end was trimmed by 3 bases and the J gene end by 8 bases; junction bases not matched to a gene: 15. This CDR3 reads CASSGPVVAGGPYEQFF. CDR3 nucleotide sequence: TGTGCCAGCAGCGGGCCCGTTGTGGCGGGAGGGCCCTATGAGCAGTTCTTC.

The V gene is TRBV11-2, the J gene TRBJ2-7; TRBD1 matches 7 bases. The CDR3 loop spans 17 amino acids. CDR1 is SGHAT and CDR2 is FQNNGV in the germline V gene. Germline trimming cut 4 bases from V and 1 base from J; bases unmatched to any gene: 13. CDR3 sequence: CASSSRRPGTASYEQYF. CDR3 nucleotide sequence: TGTGCCAGCAGCTCCCGGCGACCCGGGACAGCGTCCTACGAGCAGTACTTC. Supplemented by reference TRBV11-2 and TRBJ2-7, the full variable domain reads EAGVAQSPRYKIIEKRQSVAFWCNPISGHATLYWYQQILGQGPKLLIQFQNNGVVDDSQLPKDRFSAERLKGVDSTLKIQPAKLEDSAVYLCASSSRRPGTASYEQYFGPGTRLTVT.